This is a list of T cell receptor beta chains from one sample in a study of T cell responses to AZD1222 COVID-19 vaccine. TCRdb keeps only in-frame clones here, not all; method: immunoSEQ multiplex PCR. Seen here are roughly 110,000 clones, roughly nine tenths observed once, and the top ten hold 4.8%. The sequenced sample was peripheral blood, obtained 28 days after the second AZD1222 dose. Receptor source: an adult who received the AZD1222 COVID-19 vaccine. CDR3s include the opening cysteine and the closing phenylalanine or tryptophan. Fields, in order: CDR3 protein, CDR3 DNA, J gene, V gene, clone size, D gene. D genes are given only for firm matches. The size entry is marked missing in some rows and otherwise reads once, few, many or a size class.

CDR3aa: CASSFPLGGRDYGYTF; CDR3nt: TGTGCCAGCAGTTTCCCCTTGGGGGGAAGGGACTATGGCTACACCTTC; j_gene: TRBJ1-2; v_gene: TRBV28; abundance: -; d_gene: -
CDR3aa: CASKEMNTEAFF; CDR3nt: TGTGCGTCCAAGGAGATGAACACTGAAGCTTTCTTT; j_gene: TRBJ1-1; v_gene: TRBV7-2; abundance: -; d_gene: -
CDR3aa: CASSQVTTGELFF; CDR3nt: TGTGCCAGCAGCCAAGTGACGACCGGGGAGCTGTTTTTT; j_gene: TRBJ2-2; v_gene: TRBV3-1/TRBV3-2; abundance: -; d_gene: -
CDR3aa: CASSPPRGENSPLHF; CDR3nt: TGTGCCAGCAGCCCACCCAGGGGGGAGAATTCACCCCTCCACTTT; j_gene: TRBJ1-6; v_gene: TRBV25-1; abundance: -; d_gene: TRBD1
CDR3aa: CASSPLQGANEQFF; CDR3nt: TGTGCCAGCTCACCATTGCAGGGTGCTAATGAGCAGTTCTTC; j_gene: TRBJ2-1; v_gene: TRBV18; abundance: -; d_gene: -
CDR3aa: CASSPPQGPNTGELFF; CDR3nt: TGTGCCAGCTCACCACCCCAGGGTCCGAACACCGGGGAGCTGTTTTTT; j_gene: TRBJ2-2; v_gene: TRBV18; abundance: -; d_gene: -
CDR3aa: CASRSGSRSGEQYF; CDR3nt: TGTGCCAGCAGGTCCGGGTCTAGGTCGGGGGAGCAGTACTTC; j_gene: TRBJ2-7; v_gene: TRBV28; abundance: -; d_gene: -
CDR3aa: CASRRRSGVISYEQYF; CDR3nt: TGTGCCAGCAGGAGGAGGAGCGGGGTGATCTCCTACGAGCAGTACTTC; j_gene: TRBJ2-7; v_gene: TRBV28; abundance: -; d_gene: TRBD2
CDR3aa: CASSVEQGTIYF; CDR3nt: TGTGCCAGCAGCGTAGAACAGGGCACCATATATTTT; j_gene: TRBJ1-3; v_gene: TRBV9; abundance: -; d_gene: -
CDR3aa: CASSLLGNEQFF; CDR3nt: TGCGCCAGCAGCTTATTAGGGAATGAGCAGTTCTTC; j_gene: TRBJ2-1; v_gene: TRBV5-1; abundance: -; d_gene: -
CDR3aa: CASSLGGGDEKLFF; CDR3nt: TGTGCCAGCAGCTTAGGTGGAGGGGATGAAAAACTGTTTTTT; j_gene: TRBJ1-4; v_gene: TRBV25-1; abundance: -; d_gene: -
CDR3aa: CASSLASPSHNSPLHF; CDR3nt: TGTGCCAGCAGCTTAGCTTCCCCAAGCCATAATTCACCCCTCCACTTT; j_gene: TRBJ1-6; v_gene: TRBV7-2; abundance: few; d_gene: -
CDR3aa: CASSSHRGDEAFF; CDR3nt: TGTGCCAGCAGTTCCCACAGGGGGGATGAAGCTTTCTTT; j_gene: TRBJ1-1; v_gene: TRBV12-3/TRBV12-4; abundance: -; d_gene: TRBD1
CDR3aa: CASSRGSERPQHF; CDR3nt: TGTGCCAGTAGTCGGGGGTCAGAACGGCCCCAGCATTTT; j_gene: TRBJ1-5; v_gene: TRBV19; abundance: -; d_gene: -
CDR3aa: CASSYEGAVGYGYTF; CDR3nt: TGTGCCAGCAGTTACGAAGGGGCAGTAGGCTATGGCTACACCTTC; j_gene: TRBJ1-2; v_gene: TRBV6-6; abundance: -; d_gene: -
CDR3aa: CAIRPAQGDEKLFF; CDR3nt: TGTGCCATCAGACCGGCTCAGGGGGATGAAAAACTGTTTTTT; j_gene: TRBJ1-4; v_gene: TRBV10-3; abundance: -; d_gene: TRBD1
CDR3aa: CASSATPRQGYTYEQYF; CDR3nt: TGTGCCAGTAGTGCAACCCCCCGACAGGGGTACACCTACGAGCAGTACTTC; j_gene: TRBJ2-7; v_gene: TRBV19; abundance: -; d_gene: TRBD1
CDR3aa: CASSPRPNYGYTF; CDR3nt: TGTGCCAGCAGCCCTAGGCCTAACTATGGCTACACCTTC; j_gene: TRBJ1-2; v_gene: TRBV7-8; abundance: -; d_gene: -
CDR3aa: CASSRDRNYGYTF; CDR3nt: TGTGCCAGCAGCCGGGACAGGAACTATGGCTACACCTTC; j_gene: TRBJ1-2; v_gene: TRBV6-5; abundance: -; d_gene: TRBD1
CDR3aa: CASSLEEGGTYEQYF; CDR3nt: TGCGCCAGCAGCTTGGAAGAGGGGGGGACCTACGAGCAGTACTTC; j_gene: TRBJ2-7; v_gene: TRBV5-1; abundance: -; d_gene: -
CDR3aa: CASSNWISGNQPQHF; CDR3nt: TGTGCCAGTTCAAATTGGATTTCAGGTAATCAGCCCCAGCATTTT; j_gene: TRBJ1-5; v_gene: TRBV7-2; abundance: -; d_gene: -
CDR3aa: CAINLRPGRNQPQHF; CDR3nt: TGTGCCATCAACCTCCGGCCGGGTCGCAATCAGCCCCAGCATTTT; j_gene: TRBJ1-5; v_gene: TRBV10-3; abundance: -; d_gene: -
CDR3aa: CASSQGGRHANEKLFF; CDR3nt: TGCGCCAGCAGCCAGGGGGGACGTCACGCTAATGAAAAACTGTTTTTT; j_gene: TRBJ1-4; v_gene: TRBV4-3; abundance: -; d_gene: -
CDR3aa: CASSQVVRGRNYEQYF; CDR3nt: TGCGCCAGCAGCCAAGTCGTACGGGGACGAAACTACGAGCAGTACTTC; j_gene: TRBJ2-7; v_gene: TRBV4-1; abundance: few; d_gene: -
CDR3aa: CASKPTTGQPQHF; CDR3nt: TGTGCCAGCAAACCCACGACAGGACAGCCCCAGCATTTT; j_gene: TRBJ1-5; v_gene: TRBV25-1; abundance: -; d_gene: -
CDR3aa: CASRTGGLGNQPQHF; CDR3nt: TGTGCCAGCCGAACAGGGGGCTTGGGCAATCAGCCCCAGCATTTT; j_gene: TRBJ1-5; v_gene: TRBV6-5; abundance: few; d_gene: TRBD1
CDR3aa: CASSKEGRGHEQYF; CDR3nt: TGTGCCAGCAGCAAAGAGGGCAGGGGGCACGAGCAGTACTTC; j_gene: TRBJ2-7; v_gene: TRBV21-1; abundance: few; d_gene: -
CDR3aa: CASSPLPGGHQDTQYF; CDR3nt: TGTGCCAGCTCACCACTCCCGGGGGGGCACCAAGATACGCAGTATTTT; j_gene: TRBJ2-3; v_gene: TRBV18; abundance: -; d_gene: TRBD2